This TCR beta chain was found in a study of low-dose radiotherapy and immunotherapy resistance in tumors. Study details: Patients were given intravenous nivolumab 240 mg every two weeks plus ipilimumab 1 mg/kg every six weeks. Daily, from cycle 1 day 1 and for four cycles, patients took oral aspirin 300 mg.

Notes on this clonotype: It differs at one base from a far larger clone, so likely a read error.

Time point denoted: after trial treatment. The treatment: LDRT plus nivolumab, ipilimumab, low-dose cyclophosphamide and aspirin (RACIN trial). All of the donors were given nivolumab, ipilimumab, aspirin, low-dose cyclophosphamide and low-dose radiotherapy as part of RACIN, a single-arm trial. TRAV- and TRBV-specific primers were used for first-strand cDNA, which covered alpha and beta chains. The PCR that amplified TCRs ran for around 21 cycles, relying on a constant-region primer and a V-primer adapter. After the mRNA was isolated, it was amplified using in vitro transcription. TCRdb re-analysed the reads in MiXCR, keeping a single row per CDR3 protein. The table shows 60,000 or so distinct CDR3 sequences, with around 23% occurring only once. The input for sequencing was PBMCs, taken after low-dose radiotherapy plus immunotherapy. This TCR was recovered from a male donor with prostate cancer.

The CDR3 sequence: CASRPRDRAHEQYF. The CDR3 nucleotides are TGTGCCAGCAGACCCCGGGACAGGGCACATGAGCAGTACTTC. The chain recombines TRBV4-2 with TRBJ2-7; 9 bases are shared with TRBD1. CDR1 and CDR2 from the germline V gene are LGHNA and YNFKEQ. The J segment lost 7 bases and the V segment lost 6 bases, leaving 10 bases of the junction unmatched. This CDR3 has 14 amino acids.